Here is one T cell receptor beta chain with its context. The antigen it binds to is not known. No base-level quality is on record; no much larger clone is a single base apart. This entry is derived from a study of blood T cell repertoires in COVID-19 (dated by TCRdb to 2020 to 2021). In the study overall: The collaborator samples originated in the United States, Italy and Spain and spanned the acute and convalescent phases of COVID-19. The sample metadata nearly always contained a de-identified subject ID, COVID-19 status, age in years and sex. The repertoires were released in a freely available public database intended as a resource for research on the immune response to SARS-CoV-2. Where available, HLA class I and class II types were taken from metadata supplied by the sample provider and were not determined by assay-based typing. The prospective study material was composed of cDNA or gDNA derived from T cells, B-cell-depleted T cells, or PBMCs. Subjects who had been exposed to COVID-19, were actively infected with it, or had recovered from it provided the deeply sampled blood TCRbeta repertoires that made up the dataset. Samples were obtained from the ongoing ImmuneRACE study (first 160 participants) and from 950 to 1,500 subjects provided by 6 global collaborators. The full study reports these points: How much clinical and demographic metadata was included differed by source and by participant, and the metadata was provided uncurated.

Each collaborating institution followed its own protocols to collect whole blood in K2EDTA tubes. Collaborator samples were shipped for TCRbeta analysis as frozen whole blood, isolated PBMCs, or DNA extracted from either sample type. TCRbeta CDR3 regions were amplified from genomic DNA using the immunoSEQ Assay, a bias-controlled multiplex PCR. For the original study's pipeline: Within the assay, amplification of reference gene primers was used to estimate how many nucleated cells each sample contained. Sequence reads were collapsed and filtered to measure the absolute abundance of every unique TCRbeta CDR3 rearrangement. For each sample, productive Simpson clonality was calculated by taking the square root of Simpson's diversity index across productive rearrangements. The table comes from immuneACCESS by way of TCRdb, which keeps in-frame sequences with V and J called. Part of the clones is missing from these tables; in studies checked, under half for an unresolved V gene and the rest for unknown reasons. That table is the source of V, J and clone size, and D and trimming were worked out from the DNA. The sample records more than 95,000 clones, around four fifths of which are singletons. The leading ten clones occupy more than 10% of the sample.

Including cysteine and phenylalanine, the CDR3 has 13 amino acids. Left in the record is the CDR3 DNA by itself, 39 bases read in frame from the first base. At the junction V is shortened by 0 bases and J by 2 bases, with 3 bases in between. The germline V gene gives CDR1 as MNHEY and CDR2 as SVGAGI. Here the chain combines TRBV6-5 and TRBJ2-3; a confident D gene designation cannot be given. The source of this sequence is a human donor in a cohort sampled during active COVID-19. Sample: peripheral blood. The base sequence is TGTGCCAGCAGTTACTCCTTCACAGATACGCAGTATTTT. Its product reads: CASSYSFTDTQYF.